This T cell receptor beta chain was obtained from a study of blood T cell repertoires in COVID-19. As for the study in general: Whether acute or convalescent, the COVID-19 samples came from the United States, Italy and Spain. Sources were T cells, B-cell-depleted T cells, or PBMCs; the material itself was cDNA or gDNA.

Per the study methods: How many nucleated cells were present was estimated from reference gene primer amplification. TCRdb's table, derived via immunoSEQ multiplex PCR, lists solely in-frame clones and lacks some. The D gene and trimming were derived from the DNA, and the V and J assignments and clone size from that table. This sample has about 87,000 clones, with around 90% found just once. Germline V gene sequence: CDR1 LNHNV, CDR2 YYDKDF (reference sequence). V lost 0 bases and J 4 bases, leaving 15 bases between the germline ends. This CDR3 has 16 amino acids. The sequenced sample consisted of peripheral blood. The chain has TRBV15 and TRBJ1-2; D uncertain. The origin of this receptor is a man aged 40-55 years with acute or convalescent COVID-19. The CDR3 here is CATSRDSVARGYGYTF. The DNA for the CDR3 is TGTGCCACCAGCAGAGATTCCGTCGCTCGGGGCTATGGCTACACCTTC.